The 29 T cell receptor beta chains below were found in one sample sequenced in a study of blood T cells in healthy people across ages. A second PCR of roughly 7 to 11 cycles used a sample-barcoded 5' primer and a J-beta primer mix. TCRdb itself ran the 5' RACE reads through MiXCR, one entry per CDR3 protein. The data contain about 1.1 million distinct CDR3 sequences, less than 45% of them singletons. Input material: blood. The receptor source for this set is a man between 18 and 35 years old in good health.

The gene calls are TRBV30 and TRBJ2-1; D gene uncertain. The V and J ends lost 1 base and 4 bases respectively, with 2 bases between them. CDR1 and CDR2 (germline): GTSNPN, SVGIG (reference sequence). The CDR3 totals 11 residues. CDR3 residues: CAWSAYNEQFF. In nucleotides, the CDR3 is TGTGCCTGGAGTGCGTACAATGAGCAGTTCTTC.

This clonotype was seen at least ten times. The CDR3 loop reads CSAVRGNQPQHF. DNA of the CDR3: TGCAGTGCTGTCAGGGGCAATCAGCCCCAGCATTTT. The rearrangement uses TRBV20-1 and TRBJ1-5, with D possibly matching TRBD1 (5 bases). This CDR3 region has 12 residues. Germline V gene data show CDR1 as DFQATT and CDR2 as SNEGSKA (reference sequence). V dropped 5 bases and J dropped 2 bases, with 7 bases sitting between them.

The gene calls are TRBV11-2 and TRBJ2-6; D is uncertain. Per the germline V gene, CDR1 is SGHAT and CDR2 is FQNNGV. V shed 5 bases and J shed 2 bases, with 7 bases lying between them. This CDR3 has 14 residues. This CDR3 reads CASSPGPGANVLTF. The CDR3 DNA reads TGTGCCAGCAGCCCTGGACCTGGGGCCAACGTCCTGACTTTC.

The rearrangement joins TRBV9 to TRBJ2-2, with D unclear. This CDR3 comprises 15 residues. The germline V and J ends were trimmed by 0 bases and 3 bases, with 9 bases remaining between them. From germline, CDR1 is SGDLS and CDR2 YYNGEE. CDR3 nucleotides: TGTGCCAGCAGCGTAGAGGCAGGCCACACCGGGGAGCTGTTTTTT. Translated, it gives CASSVEAGHTGELFF.

The rearrangement links TRBV19 to TRBJ1-5; TRBD1 might be the D (5 bases). CDR3 length: 16 amino acids. Germline CDR1 reads LNHDA; CDR2 reads SQIVND (reference sequence). The V and J ends lost 9 bases and 1 base respectively, with 19 bases between them. The CDR3 DNA sequence: TGTGCCAGCGGGCCCACCGGGGGTGGAAGCAATCAGCCCCAGCATTTT. This translates into CASGPTGGGSNQPQHF.

Notes on this clonotype: At one end, the junction sequence differs from germline, possibly due to a read error. This rearrangement joins TRBV12-3 or TRBV12-4 to TRBJ1-1; D ambiguous. The length of the CDR3 is 10 residues. The CDR3 DNA reads as TGTGCCGGCAGCTGGAATGAAGCTTTCTTT. As protein: CAGSWNEAFF.

Only a few counts were recorded for this clonotype. This chain uses TRBV5-4 with TRBJ2-7; 9 positions match TRBD1. The CDR3 runs 14 residues. V was clipped by 5 bases and J by 4 bases; unmatched bases: 7. The V gene's germline CDR1 is SGHNT and CDR2 YYREEE (reference sequence). CDR3 DNA: TGTGCCAGCAGGAACCGGGACAGGGAATACGAGCAGTACTTC. Translating gives CASRNRDREYEQYF.

This clonotype was detected a few times. The chain employs TRBV3-1 and TRBJ2-1; D is ambiguous. The J call may be wrong; the DNA end is better matched by TRBJ2-7. This CDR3 comprises 14 residues. The germline gives CDR1 LGHDT, CDR2 YNNKEL (reference sequence). CDR3 amino acids: CASSQDVGDNEQYF. As DNA, the CDR3 is TGTGCCAGCAGCCAAGATGTAGGAGACAATGAGCAGTACTTC.

CDR3 nucleotide sequence: TGCAGTGCTACAGGGTATCGCGGCTACACCTTC. It is translated as CSATGYRGYTF. The V and J genes are TRBV20-1 and TRBJ1-2; D possibly corresponds to TRBD1 (5 bases). V shed 4 bases and J shed 8 bases, with 11 bases lying between them. The length of the CDR3 is 11 residues. CDR1 and CDR2 from the germline V gene are DFQATT and SNEGSKA (reference sequence).

This clonotype has at least ten counts. This chain connects TRBV6-6 to TRBJ2-1, with D perhaps matching TRBD2 (6 bases). With 8 bases removed from V and 4 bases from J, the gap between germline ends came to 9 bases. Germline V gives CDR1 MNHNY, CDR2 SVGAGI (reference sequence). The length of the CDR3 is 12 residues. The CDR3 DNA reads as TGTGCCAGCGGGGGGTTATACAATGAGCAGTTCTTC. It translates to CASGGLYNEQFF.

V usage is TRBV6-1 and J usage is TRBJ2-7, with D perhaps matching TRBD2 (6 bases). Germline CDR1 and CDR2: MNHNS and SASEGT. The CDR3 covers 13 residues. V was cut by 2 bases and J by 7 bases, with 12 bases left in between. The CDR3 sequence is CASSETGVSEQYF. In DNA form, the CDR3 reads TGTGCCAGCAGTGAAACGGGGGTCAGTGAGCAGTACTTC.

This clonotype was seen only a few times. V is TRBV7-8 and J is TRBJ2-4; the D gene could be TRBD1 or TRBD2 (6 bases each). Germline V gene lookup returns CDR1 SGHVS and CDR2 FQNEAQ. V was cut by 4 bases and J by 4 bases, with 17 bases left in between. The CDR3 loop spans 16 amino acids. The CDR3 is CASSYRPGGGKNIQYF. Here the CDR3 DNA reads TGTGCCAGCAGCTACCGCCCCGGAGGGGGGAAAAACATTCAGTACTTC.

J is TRBJ2-5 and V is TRBV5-1; TRBD1 aligns across 9 bases. This CDR3 is built from 13 residues. V gave up 2 bases and J gave up 5 bases; unmatched junction bases: 1. Germline CDR1 SGHRS, CDR2 YFSETQ. This chain's CDR3 is CASSFGTGETQYF. The CDR3 DNA sequence: TGCGCCAGCAGCTTTGGGACAGGGGAGACCCAGTACTTC.

The chain links TRBV18 to TRBJ1-2; no definite D call. The CDR3 totals 14 residues. CDR1 and CDR2 from the germline V gene are KGHSH and LQKENI. Trimming took off 2 bases at V and 2 bases at J, with 9 bases between the two ends. The DNA for the CDR3 is TGTGCCAGCTCACCAGGTCGGCAGAACTATGGCTACACCTTC. Its protein product is CASSPGRQNYGYTF.

J is TRBJ2-3 and V is TRBV9; TRBD1 aligns across 12 bases. CDR3 length: 17 amino acids. Germline lookup yields CDR1 SGDLS and CDR2 YYNGEE. V lost 3 bases and J lost 1; bases outside the gene matches: 6. In DNA form, the CDR3 reads TGTGCCAGCAGCGACGGGACAGGGGGCTATGGCACAGATACGCAGTATTTT. Translating gives CASSDGTGGYGTDTQYF. Combining the CDR3 with reference TRBV9 and TRBJ2-3 gives the whole variable domain DSGVTQTPKHLITATGQRVTLRCSPRSGDLSVYWYQQSLDQGLQFLIQYYNGEERAKGNILERFSAQQFPDLHSELNLSSLELGDSALYFCASSDGTGGYGTDTQYFGPGTRLTVL.

A few counts support this clonotype. J is TRBJ2-1 and V is TRBV4-3, with 9 positions matching TRBD2. Germline CDR1 is LGHNA and CDR2 is YSLEER. This CDR3 is 16 amino acids long. V lost 0 bases, J lost 3 bases, and 3 bases stayed unmatched. Here the CDR3 DNA reads TGCGCCAGCAGCCAAGATCTTAGCGGGGGCTACAATGAGCAGTTCTTC. This codes for CASSQDLSGGYNEQFF.

The rearrangement uses TRBV28 and TRBJ1-1; no reliable D call. CDR1 and CDR2 (germline): MDHEN, SYDVKM. The CDR3 runs to 12 residues. The V gene lost 5 bases and the J gene lost 11 bases, with 15 bases spanning the gap. CDR3 sequence reads: CASSSTVVTAFF. The CDR3, as DNA: TGTGCCAGCAGTAGTACGGTCGTGACGGCTTTCTTT.

The genes are TRBV29-1 and TRBJ1-4; 8 nucleotides align to TRBD1. The length of the CDR3 is 12 residues. The V segment lost 7 bases and the J segment 7 bases; nucleotides outside the gene matches: 5. Germline loops: CDR1 SQVTM, CDR2 ANQGSEA. DNA for the CDR3: TGCAGCGGGGGACAGGCCGGTGAAAAACTGTTTTTT. Protein: CSGGQAGEKLFF.

This clonotype was detected a few times. The chain has TRBV7-2 and TRBJ2-1, with D perhaps matching TRBD1 (6 bases). The germline gives CDR1 SGHTA, CDR2 FQGNSA. The CDR3 extends over 15 amino acids. V lost 1 base to trimming and J lost 10 bases, with 17 bases between them. The CDR3 DNA follows: TGTGCCAGCAGCTTAGTTAGGGGGACACATCTAGAGCAGTTCTTC. Amino acid sequence: CASSLVRGTHLEQFF. The full variable domain, with the rest looked up from reference TRBV7-2 and TRBJ2-1, is GAGVSQSPSNKVTEKGKDVELRCDPISGHTALYWYRQSLGQGLEFLIYFQGNSAPDKSGLPSDRFSAERTGGSVSTLTIQRTQQEDSAVYLCASSLVRGTHLEQFFGPGTRLTVL.

The table lists this clonotype with a few counts. This chain joins TRBV4-3 and TRBJ2-7; TRBD1 or TRBD2 may be the D gene (6 bases each). The CDR3 totals 13 residues. The V gene's germline CDR1 is LGHNA and CDR2 YSLEER. V shed 0 bases and J shed 9 bases, with 12 bases lying between them. The CDR3 reads CASSQDLGGGQYF. In DNA form, the CDR3 reads TGCGCCAGCAGCCAAGATCTCGGGGGCGGGCAGTACTTC.

The chain combines TRBV7-9 with TRBJ2-1; TRBD1 agrees at 9 bases. This CDR3 spans 14 amino acids. The germline CDR1 and CDR2 sequences are SEHNR and FQNEAQ (reference sequence). J gave up 9 bases and V 4 bases, and 7 bases lay outside the gene matches. CDR3 sequence reads: CASSSGQGWGEQFF. Written as DNA, the CDR3 is TGTGCCAGCAGCTCAGGACAGGGGTGGGGTGAGCAGTTCTTC.

In the case of this clonotype: A much larger clone differs from this one at a single base, so this may be a read error. V gene TRBV4-3 combines with J gene TRBJ2-7, with 9 bases matching TRBD1. The junction had 16 bases not matched to a gene; V was cut back by 6 bases and J by 7 bases. There are 16 residues in the CDR3. Germline loops: CDR1 LGHNA, CDR2 YSLEER. The CDR3 DNA reads TGCGCCAGCAGTCTTACGGGGACAGGGTTTTTCAATGAGCAGTACTTC. The encoded protein is CASSLTGTGFFNEQYF.

The V gene is TRBV6-2 or TRBV6-3, the J gene TRBJ2-6; D unclear. CDR3 length equals 14 residues. Germline CDR1 reads MNHEY; CDR2 reads SVGEGT. V lost 5 bases and J 1 base, leaving 6 bases between the germline ends. CDR3 nucleotides: TGTGCCAGCAGTATGCCTTCTGGGGCCAACGTCCTGACTTTC. Translating it yields CASSMPSGANVLTF.

This clonotype was picked up a small number of times. The rearrangement uses TRBV20-1 and TRBJ1-1; 7 bases fit TRBD1. The V and J ends lost 0 bases and 0 bases, in that order; junction bases with no gene match: 7. The V gene's germline CDR1 is DFQATT and CDR2 SNEGSKA (reference sequence). The CDR3 contains 16 residues. Written as DNA, the CDR3 is TGCAGTGCTAGAGAGGCGACAGGGAGGCTGAACACTGAAGCTTTCTTT. Protein sequence: CSAREATGRLNTEAFF.

This chain connects TRBV7-2 to TRBJ1-2, with 8 bases identical to TRBD1. This CDR3 contains 14 residues. V lost 5 bases, J lost 6 bases, and 8 bases stayed unmatched. Germline lookup yields CDR1 SGHTA and CDR2 FQGNSA. CDR3 residues: CASSPTDRVNGYTF. CDR3 sequence (DNA): TGTGCCAGCAGCCCTACGGACAGGGTCAATGGCTACACCTTC.

V and J are TRBV20-1 and TRBJ1-5; D may be TRBD1 (6 bases). The CDR3 sequence is 17 residues long. Germline V gene data show CDR1 as DFQATT and CDR2 as SNEGSKA (reference sequence). Trimming pared 0 bases from V and 1 base from J, leaving 16 bases between. CDR3 region: CSARDGGRTSSNQPQHF. CDR3 DNA sequence: TGCAGTGCTAGAGATGGGGGCAGAACTTCAAGCAATCAGCCCCAGCATTTT.

This clonotype was found a few times. The V call is TRBV6-5, the J call TRBJ1-1; D is possibly TRBD1 (5 bases). Trimming removed 2 bases at V and 8 bases at J, with 9 bases between. This CDR3 has 12 residues. The germline gives CDR1 MNHEY, CDR2 SVGAGI. CDR3 amino acids: CASSYGGGEAFF. CDR3 sequence (DNA): TGTGCCAGCAGTTACGGGGGTGGGGAAGCTTTCTTT.

The chain uses TRBV7-9 and TRBJ1-2; D call uncertain. This CDR3 region has 13 residues. Trimming removed 5 bases from V and 4 bases from J, with 11 bases in between. Germline V CDR1 and CDR2: SEHNR, FQNEAQ (reference sequence). The CDR3 DNA follows: TGTGCCAGCAGCCCCCCGAAGCCCTATGGCTACACCTTC. Encoded protein: CASSPPKPYGYTF.

In this sample, this clonotype turned up a few times. This rearrangement joins TRBV6-5 to TRBJ2-1; D gene ambiguous. Germline values: CDR1 MNHEY, CDR2 SVGAGI. Trimming removed 3 bases from V and 6 bases from J, with 9 bases in between. This CDR3 spans 13 amino acids. CDR3 in DNA: TGTGCCAGCAGTTATAGCCAGTCCAATGAGCAGTTCTTC. The encoded protein is CASSYSQSNEQFF.